This T cell receptor (beta chain) was obtained from a study of regulatory T cells in long-lasting Graves disease. Regarding time point: persistent/refractory GD, antithyroid drugs over 5 years with positive TRAb. The TCR library used RNA extracted from PBMCs. CDR3-region Arm-PCR and iRepertoire HTBI primers produced the TCR beta libraries. TCRdb re-called the multiplex PCR reads through MiXCR, storing one row per CDR3 protein. The sample records 600,000 to 800,000 distinct CDR3 sequences, approximately 31% being singletons. CDR1 DFQATT and CDR2 SNEGSKA come from the germline V gene (reference sequence). The V and J ends lost 3 bases and 9 bases respectively, with 11 bases between them. The CDR3 is made up of 11 amino acids.

The chain employs TRBV20-1 and TRBJ1-1; perhaps TRBD1 as D (5 bases). Sequencing used peripheral blood mononuclear cells (PBMCs), obtained when the disease was refractory, from a patient treated with antithyroid drugs. This clonotype was sampled from a female donor with Graves disease. Written as DNA, the CDR3 is TGCAGTGCTAGGGGGCAGGGACAAGCTTTCTTT. Encoded protein: CSARGQGQAFF.